This T cell receptor beta chain appears in the sequencing data of a study of T cells in Graves' hyperthyroidism and ophthalmopathy. Using around 10 ml of fresh peripheral blood, PBMCs were prepared. Amplification targeted TCR beta CDR3 regions from RNA transcripts. The TCR CDR3 was amplified in a first-round RT-PCR using the HTBI primer set. A single record per CDR3 protein comes from TCRdb applying MiXCR to the multiplex PCR reads. Of hundreds of thousands of distinct CDR3 sequences listed, about a sixth are singletons. V lost 6 bases, J lost 1 base, and 5 bases stayed unmatched. The germline V gene encodes CDR1 DFQATT and CDR2 SNEGSKA (reference sequence). The CDR3 runs to 13 residues. This clonotype occurred many times.

Sequencing was carried out using blood. This receptor was identified in a woman aged 18-35 years with Graves' ophthalmopathy. This chain joins TRBV20-1 and TRBJ1-2; 7 bases align to TRBD1. The DNA of the CDR3 is TGCAGTGCCGCGACAGGGATTAACTATGGCTACACCTTC. This encodes CSAATGINYGYTF.